This T cell receptor beta chain came from a study of radiotherapy plus CTLA-4 blockade in lung cancer. Study in general: Disease control was achieved by about 29% of patients, and objective responses by about 19%. Study findings and constraints: Expansion of tumor-derived TCR clones was observed in blood after radiotherapy plus ipilimumab.

CDR1 and CDR2 (germline): SNHLY, FYNNEI. V lost 4 bases and J 5 bases, leaving 16 bases between the germline ends. The CDR3 runs 15 residues. Method: immunoSEQ multiplex PCR; TCRdb's copy keeps in-frame clones and lacks some. The sample consists of under 25,000 clones, approximately 70% of them appearing once. Note on this clone: Its specificity is unknown.

This TCR came from a human donor with non-small cell lung cancer who had stable disease on radiotherapy plus ipilimumab. The sequencing used peripheral blood, collected from a patient treated with radiotherapy plus ipilimumab. This chain connects TRBV2 to TRBJ2-3; tentatively, D is TRBD1 or TRBD2 (7 bases each). This CDR3 reads CASSGGRGRRDTQYF. Here the CDR3 DNA reads TGTGCCAGCAGTGGGGGGAGGGGGCGGAGAGATACGCAGTATTTT.